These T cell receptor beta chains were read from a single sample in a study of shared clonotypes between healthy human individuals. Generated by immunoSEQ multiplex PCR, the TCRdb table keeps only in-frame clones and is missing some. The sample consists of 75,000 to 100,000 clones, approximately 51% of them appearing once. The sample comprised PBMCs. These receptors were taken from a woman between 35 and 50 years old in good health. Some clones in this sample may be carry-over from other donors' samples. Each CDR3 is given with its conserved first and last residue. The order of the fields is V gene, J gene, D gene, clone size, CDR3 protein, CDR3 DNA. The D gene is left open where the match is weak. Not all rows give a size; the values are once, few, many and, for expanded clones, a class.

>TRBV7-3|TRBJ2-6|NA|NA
CASSRDPQAGANVLTF
TGTGCCAGCAGCCGGGACCCCCAAGCCGGGGCCAACGTCCTGACTTTC
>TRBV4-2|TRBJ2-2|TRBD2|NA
CASSPRTSGRNTGELFF
TGTGCCAGCAGCCCCCGGACTAGCGGGAGGAACACTGGGGAGCTGTTTTTT
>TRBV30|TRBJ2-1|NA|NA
CASKTASSYNEQFF
TGTGCCTCGAAAACAGCGAGCTCCTACAATGAGCAGTTCTTC
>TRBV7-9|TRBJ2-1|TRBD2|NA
CASSTRTSGSDKQLF
TGTGCCAGTAGTACGCGGACTAGCGGGAGCGACAAGCAGCTCTTC
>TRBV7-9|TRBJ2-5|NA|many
CASSLGRALETQYF
TGTGCCAGCAGCTTAGGCAGGGCGCTAGAGACCCAGTACTTC
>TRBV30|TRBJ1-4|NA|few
CAWSVLGAKKLFF
TGTGCCTGGAGTGTACTCGGGGCCAAAAAACTGTTTTTT
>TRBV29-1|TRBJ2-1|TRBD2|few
CSVRAGGDGYNEQFF
TGCAGCGTTCGGGCGGGAGGGGACGGTTACAATGAGCAGTTCTTC
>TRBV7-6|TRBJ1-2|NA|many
CASSLNPQGRYGYTF
TGTGCCAGCAGCTTAAACCCCCAGGGTCGGTATGGCTACACCTTC
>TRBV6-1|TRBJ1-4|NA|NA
CASSSKQGELFF
TGTGCCAGCAGTTCGAAGCAGGGTGAGCTGTTTTTT
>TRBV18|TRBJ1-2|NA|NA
CASSPRHDNYGYTF
TGTGCCAGCTCACCACGTCACGATAACTATGGCTACACCTTC
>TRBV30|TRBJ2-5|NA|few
CAWSRPNRPGETQYF
TGTGCCTGGAGTAGGCCGAACCGCCCCGGAGAGACCCAGTACTTC
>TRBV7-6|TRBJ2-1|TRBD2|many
CASSPRLAGITYNEQFF
TGTGCCAGCAGCCCGAGACTAGCGGGGATTACCTACAATGAGCAGTTCTTC
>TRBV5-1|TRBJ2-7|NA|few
CASSLDASSYEQYF
TGCGCCAGCAGCTTGGACGCCTCCTCCTACGAGCAGTACTTC
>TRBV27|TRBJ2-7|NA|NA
CASSLAGTPPYEQYF
TGTGCCAGCAGTCTCGCCGGGACACCACCCTACGAGCAGTACTTC
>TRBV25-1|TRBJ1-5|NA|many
CASSGAQGFTQPQHF
TGTGCCAGCAGTGGGGCCCAGGGATTTACTCAGCCCCAGCATTTT